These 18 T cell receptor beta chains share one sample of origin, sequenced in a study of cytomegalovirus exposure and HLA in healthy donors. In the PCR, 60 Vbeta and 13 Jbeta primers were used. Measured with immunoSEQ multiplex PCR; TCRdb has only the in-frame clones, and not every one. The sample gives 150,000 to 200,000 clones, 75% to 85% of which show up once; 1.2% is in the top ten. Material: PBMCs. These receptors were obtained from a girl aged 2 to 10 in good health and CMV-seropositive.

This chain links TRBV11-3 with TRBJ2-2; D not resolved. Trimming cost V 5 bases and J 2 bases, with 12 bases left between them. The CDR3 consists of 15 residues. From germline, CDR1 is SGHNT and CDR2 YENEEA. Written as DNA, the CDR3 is TGTGCCAGCAGCATCCGACAAATCAACACCGGGGAGCTGTTTTTT. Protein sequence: CASSIRQINTGELFF.

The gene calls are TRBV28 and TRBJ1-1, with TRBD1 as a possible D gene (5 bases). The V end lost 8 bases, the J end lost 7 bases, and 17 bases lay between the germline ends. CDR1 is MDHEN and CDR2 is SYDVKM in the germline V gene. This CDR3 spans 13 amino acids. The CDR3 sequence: CASPRQLGGEAFF. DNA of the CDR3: TGTGCCAGCCCCCGACAGTTGGGCGGTGAAGCTTTCTTT.

The CDR3 sequence is CASSLSGSGTQYF. CDR3 DNA sequence: TGTGCCAGCAGTTTGTCGGGGTCCGGTACGCAGTATTTT. The rearrangement links TRBV27 to TRBJ2-3, with D possibly TRBD2 on 5 matching bases. From germline, CDR1 is MNHEY and CDR2 SMNVEV (reference sequence). This CDR3 has 13 residues. V dropped 3 bases and J dropped 8 bases, with 12 bases sitting between them.

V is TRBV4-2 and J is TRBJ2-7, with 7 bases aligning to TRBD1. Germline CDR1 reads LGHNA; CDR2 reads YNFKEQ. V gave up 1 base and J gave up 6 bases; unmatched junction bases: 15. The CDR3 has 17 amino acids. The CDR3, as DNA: TGTGCCAGCAGCCAAGTTTTCTCTTCCGGGACAGATGCCGAGCAGTACTTC. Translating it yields CASSQVFSSGTDAEQYF.

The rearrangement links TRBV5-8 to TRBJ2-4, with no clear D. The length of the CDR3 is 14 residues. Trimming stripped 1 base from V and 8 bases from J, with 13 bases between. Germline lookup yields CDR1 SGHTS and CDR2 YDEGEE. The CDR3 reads CASSLSWWADIQYF. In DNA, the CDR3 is TGTGCCAGCAGCTTGAGTTGGTGGGCAGACATTCAGTACTTC.

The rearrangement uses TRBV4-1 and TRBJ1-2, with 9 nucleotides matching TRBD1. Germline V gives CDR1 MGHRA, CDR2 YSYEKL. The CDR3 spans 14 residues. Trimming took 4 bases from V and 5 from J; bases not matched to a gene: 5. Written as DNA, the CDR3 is TGCGCCAGCAGCCGAGAGGACAGGGGTTATGGCTACACCTTC. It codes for CASSREDRGYGYTF.

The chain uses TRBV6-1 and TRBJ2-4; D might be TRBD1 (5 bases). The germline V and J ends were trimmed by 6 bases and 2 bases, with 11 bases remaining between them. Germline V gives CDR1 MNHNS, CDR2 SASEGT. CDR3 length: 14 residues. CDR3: CASRPQGSKNIQYF. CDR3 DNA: TGTGCCAGCAGGCCCCAGGGTTCCAAAAACATTCAGTACTTC.

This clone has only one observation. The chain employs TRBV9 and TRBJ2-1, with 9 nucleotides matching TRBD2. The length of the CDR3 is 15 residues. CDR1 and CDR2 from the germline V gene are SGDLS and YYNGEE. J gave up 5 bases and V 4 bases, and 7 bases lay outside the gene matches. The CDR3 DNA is TGTGCCAGCAGCTTTCTAGCGGGGAATCACAATGAGCAGTTCTTC. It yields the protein CASSFLAGNHNEQFF.

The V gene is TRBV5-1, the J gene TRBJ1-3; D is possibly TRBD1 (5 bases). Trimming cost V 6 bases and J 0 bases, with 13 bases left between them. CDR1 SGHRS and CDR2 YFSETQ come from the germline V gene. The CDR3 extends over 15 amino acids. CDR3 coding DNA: TGCGCCAGCACCCTTGGGGGGACCTCTGGAAACACCATATATTTT. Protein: CASTLGGTSGNTIYF.

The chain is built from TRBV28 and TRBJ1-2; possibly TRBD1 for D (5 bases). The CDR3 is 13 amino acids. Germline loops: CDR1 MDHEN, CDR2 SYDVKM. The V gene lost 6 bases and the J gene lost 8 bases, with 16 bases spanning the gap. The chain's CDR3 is CASSQGSYLGYTF. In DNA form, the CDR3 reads TGTGCCAGCAGCCAGGGAAGTTATCTGGGCTACACCTTC.

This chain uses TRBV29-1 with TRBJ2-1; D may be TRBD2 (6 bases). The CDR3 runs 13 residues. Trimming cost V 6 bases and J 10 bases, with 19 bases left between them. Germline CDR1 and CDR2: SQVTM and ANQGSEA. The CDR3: CSVRPGVAGEQFF. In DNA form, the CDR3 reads TGCAGCGTACGACCGGGAGTGGCCGGGGAGCAGTTCTTC.

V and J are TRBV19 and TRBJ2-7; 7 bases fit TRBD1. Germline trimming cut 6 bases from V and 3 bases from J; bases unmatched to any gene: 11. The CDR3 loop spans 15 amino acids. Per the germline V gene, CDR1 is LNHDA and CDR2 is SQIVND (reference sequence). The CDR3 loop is CASSPTGIPYYEQYF. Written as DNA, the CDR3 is TGTGCCAGTAGCCCGACAGGGATCCCCTACTACGAGCAGTACTTC.

CDR3 residues: CASSLERRTQGDEQFF. CDR3 coding DNA: TGTGCCAGCAGCTTAGAAAGACGAACTCAGGGTGATGAGCAGTTCTTC. The chain joins TRBV7-3 to TRBJ2-1; weak D call: TRBD1 (5 bases). CDR3 size: 16 residues. Germline lookup yields CDR1 SGHTA and CDR2 FQGTGA. V dropped 2 bases and J dropped 8 bases, with 19 bases sitting between them.

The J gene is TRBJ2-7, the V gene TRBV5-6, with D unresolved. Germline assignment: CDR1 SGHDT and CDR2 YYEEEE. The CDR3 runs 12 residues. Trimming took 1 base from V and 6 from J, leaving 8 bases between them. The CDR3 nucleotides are TGTGCCAGCAGCTTGATGGAGAGCGAGCAGTACTTC. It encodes CASSLMESEQYF. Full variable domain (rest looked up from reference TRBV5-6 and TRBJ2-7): DAGVTQSPTHLIKTRGQQVTLRCSPKSGHDTVSWYQQALGQGPQFIFQYYEEEERQRGNFPDRFSGHQFPNYSSELNVNALLLGDSALYLCASSLMESEQYFGPGTRLTVT.

As DNA, the CDR3 is TGTGCCAGCAGCCCTCCTAATGAAAAACTGTTTTTT. The encoded protein is CASSPPNEKLFF. This chain connects TRBV11-1 to TRBJ1-4; D ambiguous. V gave up 5 bases and J gave up 3 bases, with 4 bases separating them. The CDR3 runs 12 residues. The germline V gene has CDR1 SGHAT and CDR2 FQDESV (reference sequence).

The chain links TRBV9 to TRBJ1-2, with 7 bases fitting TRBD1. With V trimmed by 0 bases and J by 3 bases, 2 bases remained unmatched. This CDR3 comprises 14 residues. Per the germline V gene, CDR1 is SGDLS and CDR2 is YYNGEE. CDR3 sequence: CASSVGQGDYGYTF. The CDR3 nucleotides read TGTGCCAGCAGCGTAGGACAGGGAGACTATGGCTACACCTTC.

The CDR3: CASSAQGSWGEKLFF. DNA of the CDR3: TGTGCCAGCAGCGCTCAGGGGTCCTGGGGTGAAAAACTGTTTTTT. The chain recombines TRBV9 with TRBJ1-4; possibly TRBD1 for D (6 bases). This CDR3 has 15 residues. Trimming stripped 3 bases from V and 7 bases from J, with 16 bases between. The germline gives CDR1 SGDLS, CDR2 YYNGEE.

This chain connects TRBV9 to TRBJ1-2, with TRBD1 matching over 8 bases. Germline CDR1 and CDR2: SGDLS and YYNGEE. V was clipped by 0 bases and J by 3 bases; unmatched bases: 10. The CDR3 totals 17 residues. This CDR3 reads CASSVGPGQEWDYGYTF. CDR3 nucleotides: TGTGCCAGCAGCGTAGGCCCGGGACAGGAATGGGACTATGGCTACACCTTC.